The next 18 T cell receptor beta chains were all read from a single sample in a study of blood T cell repertoires in COVID-19. Using immunoSEQ multiplex PCR, the repertoire was profiled, and TCRdb retains in-frame clones only, with some absent. The sample shows 200,000 to 250,000 clones, around nine tenths of them seen only once. Material: peripheral blood. The origin of the receptors is a woman in her 70s with active or convalescent COVID-19.

The chain carries TRBV20-1 and TRBJ1-2; maybe TRBD1 (5 bases). CDR1 and CDR2 from the germline V gene are DFQATT and SNEGSKA (reference sequence). CDR3 length equals 11 residues. CDR3 nucleotide sequence: TGCATGTCGGGGGACAACTATGGCTACACCTTC. Residues: CMSGDNYGYTF.

This clone was observed a few times. As DNA, the CDR3 is TGTGCCAGCAGCTTAGGAGGCGGGTGGAACACTGAAGCTTTCTTT. It encodes CASSLGGGWNTEAFF. The chain recombines TRBV7-2 with TRBJ1-1, with D unresolved. Germline V gene sequence: CDR1 SGHTA, CDR2 FQGNSA. Trimming took 1 base from V and 1 from J, leaving 10 bases between them. The CDR3 spans 15 residues.

The chain's CDR3 is CAGSLGAEQYF. The CDR3 DNA sequence: TGTGCCGGGTCCTTGGGGGCCGAGCAGTACTTC. The chain employs TRBV18 and TRBJ2-7; tentatively, D is TRBD1 (6 bases). From germline, CDR1 is KGHSH and CDR2 LQKENI. The CDR3 spans 11 residues. Deletions cut 11 bases from V and 6 bases from J, with 14 bases between.

Only a few counts were recorded for this clone. This sequence joins TRBV7-2 and TRBJ1-2; TRBD1 is a possible D gene (5 bases). Trimming left V 2 bases short and J 5 bases short, with 18 bases between. The CDR3 is 16 amino acids. Germline V lookup: CDR1 SGHTA, CDR2 FQGNSA. CDR3 DNA sequence: TGTGCCAGCAGCTTAACCCCTGGGGGGGGAGGGTATGGCTACACCTTC. Amino acids: CASSLTPGGGGYGYTF.

This chain uses TRBV23-1 with TRBJ2-7, with D maybe TRBD2 (7 bases). TRBV23-1 is treated as an ORF (open reading frame) with a function not yet certain. The V end lost 4 bases, the J end lost 5 bases, and 15 bases lay between the germline ends. This CDR3 is built from 14 residues. In DNA form, the CDR3 reads TGCGCCAGCAGTCCAGGGCAGGGGAGGGACGAGCAGTACTTC. Amino acid sequence: CASSPGQGRDEQYF.

The rearrangement uses TRBV27 and TRBJ1-6, with 10 bases fitting TRBD1. Unmatched junction bases numbered 8, after V lost 0 bases and J lost 9 bases. CDR1 and CDR2 from the germline V gene are MNHEY and SMNVEV (reference sequence). The CDR3 is 17 amino acids. CDR3 loop: CASSLSRTGTGVSPLHF. The CDR3 region has the DNA TGTGCCAGCAGTTTATCAAGAACCGGGACAGGGGTTTCACCCCTCCACTTT.

This clone came up a few times. The chain is built from TRBV18 and TRBJ1-2; D might be TRBD1 (5 bases). The V gene lost 4 bases and the J gene lost 4 bases, with 13 bases spanning the gap. Germline CDR1 is KGHSH and CDR2 is LQKENI. The CDR3 covers 14 residues. Here the CDR3 reads CASSLKEGIYGYTF. In DNA, the CDR3 is TGTGCCAGCTCACTAAAGGAGGGGATCTATGGCTACACCTTC.

This chain joins TRBV7-9 and TRBJ1-3; 8 nucleotides align to TRBD1. Germline assignment: CDR1 SEHNR and CDR2 FQNEAQ (reference sequence). J gave up 0 bases and V 3 bases, and 1 base lay outside the gene matches. The CDR3 is 15 residues long. This chain's CDR3 is CASSLDRASGNTIYF. The CDR3 nucleotides are TGTGCCAGCAGCTTGGACAGGGCCTCTGGAAACACCATATATTTT.

This chain's CDR3 is CASSYGRGAYEQYF. CDR3 sequence (DNA): TGTGCCAGCAGTTACGGGAGGGGAGCCTACGAGCAGTACTTC. The chain couples TRBV6-2 or TRBV6-3 to TRBJ2-7, with 7 bases aligning to TRBD2. Per the germline V gene, CDR1 is MNHEY and CDR2 is SVGEGT. CDR3 length: 14 residues. V was clipped by 2 bases and J by 2 bases; unmatched bases: 3.

The chain joins TRBV3-1 (or the pseudogene TRBV3-2) to TRBJ2-1; a possible D gene is TRBD1 (5 bases). V lost 5 bases and J lost 6, with 11 bases in between. This CDR3 is built from 13 residues. CDR1 is LGHDT and CDR2 is YNNKEL in the germline V gene (reference sequence). CDR3 in DNA: TGTGCCAGCAGCGAGCAGGGCGCCAATGAGCAGTTCTTC. Amino acids: CASSEQGANEQFF.

The V gene is TRBV6-5, the J gene TRBJ2-3, with 9 bases matching TRBD2. This CDR3 comprises 15 residues. V lost 7 bases to trimming and J lost 2 bases; unmatched junction nucleotides: 7. Germline values: CDR1 MNHEY, CDR2 SVGAGI. CDR3 amino acids: CASNPAGGHTDTQYF. In DNA form, the CDR3 reads TGTGCCAGCAACCCGGCGGGGGGGCACACAGATACGCAGTATTTT.

The CDR3 protein is CASSSGQGNQPQHF. The CDR3, as DNA: TGTGCCAGCAGTTCAGGACAGGGCAATCAGCCCCAGCATTTT. The chain recombines TRBV28 with TRBJ1-5; 7 bases are shared with TRBD1. The CDR3 consists of 14 residues. Germline assignment: CDR1 MDHEN and CDR2 SYDVKM. V was clipped by 4 bases and J by 2 bases; unmatched bases: 2.

The J gene is TRBJ2-2, the V gene TRBV21-1; the D segment call TRBD1 is taken from the table without a DNA check. TRBV21-1 is noted as a pseudogene. This CDR3 has 13 amino acids. CDR3 protein: CAIPTGITGELFF. The CDR3 DNA sequence: TGTGCCATTCCGACAGGAATCACCGGGGAGCTGTTTTTT.

J is TRBJ2-3 and V is TRBV7-9; D possibly corresponds to TRBD1 (5 bases). CDR1 and CDR2 (germline): SEHNR, FQNEAQ (reference sequence). The CDR3 spans 16 residues. V gave up 2 bases and J gave up 2 bases, with 14 bases separating them. The CDR3 DNA is TGTGCCAGCAGCTTAAGTTCAGGGATCGACACAGATACGCAGTATTTT. Translation: CASSLSSGIDTDTQYF.

The chain couples TRBV12-3 or TRBV12-4 to TRBJ1-4; D remains unclear. V gave up 3 bases and J gave up 8 bases, with 7 bases separating them. CDR3 length equals 12 residues. The CDR3 is CASSFSSEKLFF. CDR3 DNA: TGTGCCAGCAGTTTTTCTAGCGAAAAACTGTTTTTT.

This chain links TRBV2 with TRBJ1-3; D uncertain. Germline CDR1 reads SNHLY; CDR2 reads FYNNEI. The CDR3 covers 14 residues. V lost 6 bases, J lost 0 bases, and 9 bases lay in between. The CDR3 here is CASRIRGSGNTIYF. The CDR3 DNA is TGTGCCAGCAGAATCCGGGGCTCTGGAAACACCATATATTTT.

V is TRBV2 and J is TRBJ2-7, with 7 bases fitting TRBD1. With V trimmed by 6 bases and J by 0 bases, 14 bases remained unmatched. The CDR3 consists of 17 residues. Germline loops: CDR1 SNHLY, CDR2 FYNNEI. CDR3 sequence reads: CASRETGPSPGSYEQYF. CDR3 sequence (DNA): TGTGCCAGCAGGGAGACAGGGCCTTCTCCCGGCTCCTACGAGCAGTACTTC.

CDR3 amino acids: CASSQDEAWGYTF. In nucleotides, the CDR3 is TGTGCCAGCAGCCAAGATGAAGCCTGGGGCTACACCTTC. The V gene is TRBV3-1 (or the pseudogene TRBV3-2), the J gene TRBJ1-2; D unclear. Per the germline V gene, CDR1 is LGHDT and CDR2 is YNNKEL (reference sequence). Trimming stripped 0 bases from V and 8 bases from J, with 10 bases between. This CDR3 spans 13 amino acids.